Listed here are 5 T cell receptor beta chains from one sample, sequenced in a study of blood T cell repertoires in COVID-19. The data were produced by immunoSEQ multiplex PCR, yet TCRdb's version contains in-frame clones alone and is incomplete. The table lists around 92,000 clones, less than 85% of them singletons. The sequencing sample was made of peripheral blood. These receptors were collected from a man between 65 and 85 years old with COVID-19, enrolled during active disease.

V gene TRBV9 combines with J gene TRBJ2-1; 8 bases are a match to TRBD2. Germline trimming cut 0 bases from V and 10 bases from J; bases unmatched to any gene: 9. The CDR3 loop spans 15 amino acids. In germline, CDR1 is SGDLS, CDR2 YYNGEE. The CDR3 region is CASSVEGSSGGEQFF. In DNA form, the CDR3 reads TGTGCCAGCAGCGTAGAGGGTAGCTCGGGAGGGGAGCAGTTCTTC.

J is TRBJ1-1 and V is TRBV7-8; D is ambiguous. Trimming pared 6 bases from V and 1 base from J, leaving 12 bases between. The CDR3 sequence is 14 residues long. Germline CDR1 SGHVS, CDR2 FQNEAQ. The CDR3, as DNA: TGTGCCAGCAGGTTCACAGAGAGGAACACTGAAGCTTTCTTT. This translates into CASRFTERNTEAFF.

This chain connects TRBV10-3 to TRBJ2-2; 7 bases align to TRBD2. V lost 4 bases and J lost 7; bases outside the gene matches: 6. CDR3 length equals 14 residues. Germline V gene data show CDR1 as ENHRY and CDR2 as SYGVKD. The CDR3 DNA sequence: TGTGCCATCAGTGGGACTAGTAAGAGCGGGGAGCTGTTTTTT. It encodes CAISGTSKSGELFF.

The chain couples TRBV15 to TRBJ2-7; TRBD2 is a possible D gene (6 bases). Trimming removed 8 bases at V and 5 bases at J, with 22 bases between. The CDR3 runs to 15 residues. Germline V gene lookup returns CDR1 LNHNV and CDR2 YYDKDF (reference sequence). CDR3 protein: CATVPGAGLGNEQYF. CDR3 sequence (DNA): TGTGCCACCGTACCGGGAGCAGGATTGGGCAACGAGCAGTACTTC.

The genes are TRBV7-3 and TRBJ2-1, with D tentatively TRBD2 (6 bases). The CDR3 covers 16 residues. Trimming removed 1 base from V and 0 bases from J, with 10 bases in between. CDR1 and CDR2 from the germline V gene are SGHTA and FQGTGA. CDR3: CASSLMGGASYNEQFF. Here the CDR3 DNA reads TGTGCCAGCAGCTTAATGGGGGGAGCCTCCTACAATGAGCAGTTCTTC.